Detailed here is one T cell receptor beta chain. Its antigen is unidentified. CDR1 and CDR2 from the germline V gene are KGHSY and FQNENV. The CDR3 length is 21 residues. Trimming removed 2 bases from V and 4 bases from J; junction bases left unmatched: 23. Primers included in the PCR were 60 Vbeta and 13 Jbeta primers. Sequencing used immunoSEQ multiplex PCR; TCRdb keeps in-frame clones, though not all of them. The table shows 100,000 to 150,000 clones, with roughly four fifths occurring only once. These data belong to a study of cytomegalovirus exposure and HLA in healthy donors. Overall study findings and caveats: Cytomegalovirus association was assigned to under 200 TCR beta chains. Per a prior analysis, the majority of TCR beta V segments were productive roughly 87% or roughly 30% of the time. It was reportedly the case that the classifier diagnosed cytomegalovirus status with high specificity and sensitivity.

Sequences were obtained from PBMCs. The chain recombines TRBV16 with TRBJ1-2, with TRBD1 identical over 9 bases. This receptor was identified in a woman between 40 and 55 years old in good health and CMV-seropositive. The CDR3 loop reads CASSQPESEGPRTGDPYGYTF. DNA for the CDR3: TGTGCCAGCAGCCAACCCGAATCCGAGGGCCCTAGGACAGGGGACCCCTATGGCTACACCTTC.